Listed here is a single T cell receptor beta chain. This sample is part of a study of cytomegalovirus exposure and HLA in healthy donors. Clones were sequenced by immunoSEQ multiplex PCR, and TCRdb holds only the in-frame ones, with some missing. The top ten clones hold roughly 15% of a sample with about 180,000 clones, roughly 85% of them seen once. The length of the CDR3 is 14 residues. Trimming took off 4 bases at V and 10 bases at J, with 14 bases between the two ends. Sequenced: PBMCs. This TCR derives from a man younger than 35 in good health and CMV-seropositive. The chain has TRBV23-1 and TRBJ1-6; D gene unclear. TRBV23-1 is sorted into the ORF group, with uncertain function. In DNA, the CDR3 is TGCGCCAGCAGTCGCCAGGAAGAAAAGTCACCCCTCCACTTT. Protein: CASSRQEEKSPLHF.